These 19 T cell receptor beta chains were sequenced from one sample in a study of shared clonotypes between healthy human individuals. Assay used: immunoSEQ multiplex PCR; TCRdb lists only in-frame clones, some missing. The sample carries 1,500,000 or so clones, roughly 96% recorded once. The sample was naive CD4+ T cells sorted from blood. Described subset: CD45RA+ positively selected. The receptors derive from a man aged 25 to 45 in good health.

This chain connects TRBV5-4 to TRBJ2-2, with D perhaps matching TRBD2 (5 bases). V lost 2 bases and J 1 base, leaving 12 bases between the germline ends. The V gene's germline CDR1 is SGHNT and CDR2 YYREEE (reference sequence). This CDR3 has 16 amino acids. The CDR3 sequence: CASSFGGNKNTGELFF. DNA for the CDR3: TGTGCCAGCAGCTTCGGAGGAAACAAGAACACCGGGGAGCTGTTTTTT.

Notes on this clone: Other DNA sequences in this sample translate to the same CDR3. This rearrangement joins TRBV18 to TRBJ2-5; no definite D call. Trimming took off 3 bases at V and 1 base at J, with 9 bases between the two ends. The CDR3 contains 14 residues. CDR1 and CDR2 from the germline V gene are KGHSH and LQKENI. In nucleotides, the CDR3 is TGTGCCAGCTCACCCCAACGCGGCCAAGAGACCCAGTACTTC. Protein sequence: CASSPQRGQETQYF.

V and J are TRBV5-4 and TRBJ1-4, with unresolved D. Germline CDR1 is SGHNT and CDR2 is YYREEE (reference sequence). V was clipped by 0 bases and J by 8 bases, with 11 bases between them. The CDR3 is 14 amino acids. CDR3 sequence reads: CASSLAPGGEKLFF. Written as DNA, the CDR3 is TGTGCCAGCAGCTTGGCCCCAGGCGGGGAAAAACTGTTTTTT.

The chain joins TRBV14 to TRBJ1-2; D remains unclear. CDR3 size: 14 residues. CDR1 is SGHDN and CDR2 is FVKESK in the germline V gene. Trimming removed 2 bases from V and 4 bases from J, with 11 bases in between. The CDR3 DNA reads TGTGCCAGCAGCCAAACCCTACGCGCCTATGGCTACACCTTC. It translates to CASSQTLRAYGYTF.

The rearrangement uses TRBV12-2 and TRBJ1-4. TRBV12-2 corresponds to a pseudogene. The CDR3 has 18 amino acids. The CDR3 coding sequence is TGTGCAAGTCGTCATTCAAGAATAAACAAGACCCTGACTGAAAAACTGTTTTTT. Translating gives CASRHSRINKTLTEKLFF.

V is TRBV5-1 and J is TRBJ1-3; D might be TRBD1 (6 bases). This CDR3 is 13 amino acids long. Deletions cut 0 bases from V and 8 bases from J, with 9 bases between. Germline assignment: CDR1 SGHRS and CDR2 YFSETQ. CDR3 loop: CASSLEQGDTIYF. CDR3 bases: TGCGCCAGCAGCTTGGAACAGGGAGACACCATATATTTT. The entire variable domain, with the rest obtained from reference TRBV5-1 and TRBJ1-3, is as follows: KAGVTQTPRYLIKTRGQQVTLSCSPISGHRSVSWYQQTPGQGLQFLFEYFSETQRNKGNFPGRFSGRQFSNSRSEMNVSTLELGDSALYLCASSLEQGDTIYFGEGSWLTVV.

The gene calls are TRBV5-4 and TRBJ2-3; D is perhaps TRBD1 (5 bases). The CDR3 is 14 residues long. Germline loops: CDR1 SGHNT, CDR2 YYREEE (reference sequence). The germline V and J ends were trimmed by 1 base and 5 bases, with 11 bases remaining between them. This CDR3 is CASSLTGPGDTQYF. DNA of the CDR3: TGTGCCAGCAGCTTGACAGGTCCTGGAGATACGCAGTATTTT. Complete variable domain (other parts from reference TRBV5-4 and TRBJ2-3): ETGVTQSPTHLIKTRGQQVTLRCSSQSGHNTVSWYQQALGQGPQFIFQYYREEENGRGNFPPRFSGLQFPNYSSELNVNALELDDSALYLCASSLTGPGDTQYFGPGTRLTVL.

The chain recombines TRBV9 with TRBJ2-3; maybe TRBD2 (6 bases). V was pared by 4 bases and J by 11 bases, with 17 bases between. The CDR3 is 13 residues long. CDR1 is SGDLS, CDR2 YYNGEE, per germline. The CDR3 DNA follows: TGTGCCAGCAGCACTAACGGGGGTGCGGAGCAGTATTTT. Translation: CASSTNGGAEQYF. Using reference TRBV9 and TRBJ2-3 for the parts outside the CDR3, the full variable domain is DSGVTQTPKHLITATGQRVTLRCSPRSGDLSVYWYQQSLDQGLQFLIQYYNGEERAKGNILERFSAQQFPDLHSELNLSSLELGDSALYFCASSTNGGAEQYFGPGTRLTVL.

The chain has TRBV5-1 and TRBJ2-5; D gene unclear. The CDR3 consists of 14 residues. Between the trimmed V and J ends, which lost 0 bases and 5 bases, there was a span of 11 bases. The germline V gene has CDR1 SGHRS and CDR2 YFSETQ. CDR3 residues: CASSLEPSRETQYF. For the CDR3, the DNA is TGCGCCAGCAGCTTGGAACCTAGTAGGGAGACCCAGTACTTC. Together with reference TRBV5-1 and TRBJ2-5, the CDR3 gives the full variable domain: KAGVTQTPRYLIKTRGQQVTLSCSPISGHRSVSWYQQTPGQGLQFLFEYFSETQRNKGNFPGRFSGRQFSNSRSEMNVSTLELGDSALYLCASSLEPSRETQYFGPGTRLLVL.

The CDR3 loop reads CATPSTGKADNEQFF. The CDR3 DNA is TGTGCCACTCCATCGACAGGGAAAGCGGACAATGAGCAGTTCTTC. J is TRBJ2-1 and V is TRBV19; 7 bases are a match to TRBD1. The trim removed 10 bases at V and 5 bases at J, leaving 14 bases unmatched. This CDR3 comprises 15 residues. Germline CDR1 reads LNHDA; CDR2 reads SQIVND (reference sequence).

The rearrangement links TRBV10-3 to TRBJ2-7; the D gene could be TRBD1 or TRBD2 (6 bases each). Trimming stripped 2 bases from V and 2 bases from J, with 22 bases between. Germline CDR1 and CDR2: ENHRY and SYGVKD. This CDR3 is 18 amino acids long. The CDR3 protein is CAISEAPGGGPSTYEQYF. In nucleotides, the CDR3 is TGTGCCATCAGTGAGGCCCCGGGTGGGGGGCCTTCCACCTACGAGCAGTACTTC.

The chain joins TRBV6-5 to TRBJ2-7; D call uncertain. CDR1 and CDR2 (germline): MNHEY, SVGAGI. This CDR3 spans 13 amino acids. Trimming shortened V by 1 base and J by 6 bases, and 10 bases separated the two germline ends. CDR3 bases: TGTGCCAGCAGTTACTTCGTAAGGGCCGAGCAGTACTTC. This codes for CASSYFVRAEQYF.

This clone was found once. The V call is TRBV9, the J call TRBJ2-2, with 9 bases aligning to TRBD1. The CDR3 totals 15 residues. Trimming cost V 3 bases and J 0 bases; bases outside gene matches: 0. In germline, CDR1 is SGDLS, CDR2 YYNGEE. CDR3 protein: CASSGDRANTGELFF. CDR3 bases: TGTGCCAGCAGCGGGGACAGGGCGAACACCGGGGAGCTGTTTTTT. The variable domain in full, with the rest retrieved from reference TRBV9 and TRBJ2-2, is DSGVTQTPKHLITATGQRVTLRCSPRSGDLSVYWYQQSLDQGLQFLIQYYNGEERAKGNILERFSAQQFPDLHSELNLSSLELGDSALYFCASSGDRANTGELFFGEGSRLTVL.

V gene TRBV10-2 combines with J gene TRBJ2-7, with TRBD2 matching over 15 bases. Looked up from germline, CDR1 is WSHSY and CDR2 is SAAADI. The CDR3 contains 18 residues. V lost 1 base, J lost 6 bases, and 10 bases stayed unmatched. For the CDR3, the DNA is TGCGCCAGCAGTGAGTTAAGGGGGACTAGCGGGAGGAGAACCGAGCAGTACTTC. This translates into CASSELRGTSGRRTEQYF.

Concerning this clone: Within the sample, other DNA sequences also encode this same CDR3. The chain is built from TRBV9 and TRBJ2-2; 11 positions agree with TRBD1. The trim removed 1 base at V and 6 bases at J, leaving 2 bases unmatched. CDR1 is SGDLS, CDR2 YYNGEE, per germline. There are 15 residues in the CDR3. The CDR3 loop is CASSVSGQGAGELFF. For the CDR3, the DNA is TGTGCCAGCAGCGTATCGGGACAGGGGGCCGGGGAGCTGTTTTTT.

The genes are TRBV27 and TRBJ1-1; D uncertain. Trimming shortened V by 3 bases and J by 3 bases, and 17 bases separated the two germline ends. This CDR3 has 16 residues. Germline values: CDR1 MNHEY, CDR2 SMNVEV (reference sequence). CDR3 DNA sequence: TGTGCCAGCAGTTTTCTCGATGTGGGGAGGCACACTGAAGCTTTCTTT. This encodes CASSFLDVGRHTEAFF.

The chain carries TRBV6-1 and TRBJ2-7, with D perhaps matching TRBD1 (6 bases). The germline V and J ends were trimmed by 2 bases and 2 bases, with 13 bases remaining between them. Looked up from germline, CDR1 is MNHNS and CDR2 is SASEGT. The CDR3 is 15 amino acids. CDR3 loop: CASSERGTETYEQYF. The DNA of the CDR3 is TGTGCCAGCAGTGAAAGGGGGACGGAGACCTACGAGCAGTACTTC.

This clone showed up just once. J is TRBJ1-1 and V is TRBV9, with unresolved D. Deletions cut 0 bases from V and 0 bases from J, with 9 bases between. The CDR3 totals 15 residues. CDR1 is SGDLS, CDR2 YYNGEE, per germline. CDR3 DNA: TGTGCCAGCAGCGTAGGACCGAAGATGAACACTGAAGCTTTCTTT. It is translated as CASSVGPKMNTEAFF.

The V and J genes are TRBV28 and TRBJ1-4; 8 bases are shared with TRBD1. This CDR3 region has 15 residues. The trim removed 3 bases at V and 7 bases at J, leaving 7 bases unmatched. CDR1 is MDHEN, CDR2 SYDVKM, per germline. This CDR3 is CASSFSGDRGEKLFF. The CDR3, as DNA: TGTGCCAGCAGTTTCTCCGGAGACAGGGGTGAAAAACTGTTTTTT.